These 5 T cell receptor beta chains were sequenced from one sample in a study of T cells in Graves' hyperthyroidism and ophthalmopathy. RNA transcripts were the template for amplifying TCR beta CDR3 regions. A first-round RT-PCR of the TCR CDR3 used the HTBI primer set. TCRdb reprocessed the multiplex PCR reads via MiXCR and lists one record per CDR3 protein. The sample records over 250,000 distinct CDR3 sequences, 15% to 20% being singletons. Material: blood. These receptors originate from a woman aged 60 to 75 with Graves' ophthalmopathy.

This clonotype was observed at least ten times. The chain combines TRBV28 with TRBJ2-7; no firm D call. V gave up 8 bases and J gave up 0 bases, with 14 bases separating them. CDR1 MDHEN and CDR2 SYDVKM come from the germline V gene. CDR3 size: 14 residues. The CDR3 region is CASHSLQYSYEQYF. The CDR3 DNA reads TGTGCCAGCCACTCCCTCCAGTACTCCTACGAGCAGTACTTC.

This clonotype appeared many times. This chain's CDR3 is CASSFLSGSSYNEQFF. CDR3 DNA: TGCGCCAGCAGCTTCCTAAGCGGGAGTTCCTACAATGAGCAGTTCTTC. The chain carries TRBV5-1 and TRBJ2-1; 8 positions match TRBD2. The CDR3 runs to 16 residues. Germline values: CDR1 SGHRS, CDR2 YFSETQ. After removal of 2 bases from V and 1 base from J, the junction contained 5 bases not matched to a gene.

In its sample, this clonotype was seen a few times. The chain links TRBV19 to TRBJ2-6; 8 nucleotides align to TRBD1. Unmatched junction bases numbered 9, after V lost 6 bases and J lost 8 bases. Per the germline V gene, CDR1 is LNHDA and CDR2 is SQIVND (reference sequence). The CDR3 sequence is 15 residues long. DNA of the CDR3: TGTGCCAGTAGCTCAGGGGGCCACAGCACCAACGTCCTGACTTTC. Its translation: CASSSGGHSTNVLTF.

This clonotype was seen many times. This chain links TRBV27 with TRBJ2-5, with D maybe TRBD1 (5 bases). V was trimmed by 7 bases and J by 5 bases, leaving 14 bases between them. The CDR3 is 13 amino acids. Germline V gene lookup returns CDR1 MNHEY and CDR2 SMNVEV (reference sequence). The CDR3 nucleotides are TGTGCCAGCAAAAAGACAGTCTTGGAGACCCAGTACTTC. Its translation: CASKKTVLETQYF.

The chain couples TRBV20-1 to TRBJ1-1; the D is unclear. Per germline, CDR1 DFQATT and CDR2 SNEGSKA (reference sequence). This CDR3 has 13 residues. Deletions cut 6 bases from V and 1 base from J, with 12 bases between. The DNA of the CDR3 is TGCAGTGCGGAAGGGAGGCCGAACACTGAAGCTTTCTTT. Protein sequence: CSAEGRPNTEAFF.